The rows below give T cell receptor beta chains drawn from one sample of a study of blood T cell repertoires in COVID-19. TCRdb's copy holds only in-frame clones and misses some; the assay was immunoSEQ multiplex PCR. Among 400,000 or so clones listed, about 89% were seen once. The sequenced material came from peripheral blood. The source of these receptors is a woman aged 40 to 50 with COVID-19, enrolled during active disease. Both conserved end residues are part of each CDR3. The D gene is left open where the match is weak. Expanded clones are given a class, and other clones once, few, many or no size at all.

length,size,D,V,J,CDR3,DNA
14,-,-,TRBV28,TRBJ1-1,CASSLFRENTEAFF,TGTGCCAGCAGTTTATTCAGGGAGAACACTGAAGCTTTCTTT
15,-,TRBD1,TRBV19,TRBJ1-2,CASSRRTGMGYGYTF,TGTGCCAGTAGTAGGAGGACAGGGATGGGCTATGGCTACACCTTC
15,once,-,TRBV5-5,TRBJ2-7,CASSPQGTLTYEQYF,TGTGCCAGCAGCCCGCAAGGGACACTAACCTACGAGCAGTACTTC
15,-,-,TRBV27,TRBJ2-7,CASSLEGWPPYEQYF,TGTGCCAGCAGTTTGGAGGGCTGGCCTCCCTACGAGCAGTACTTC
13,-,-,TRBV30,TRBJ1-4,CAGGDGYNEKLFF,TGTGCCGGGGGGGACGGATATAATGAAAAACTGTTTTTT
15,-,TRBD2,TRBV5-1,TRBJ2-1,CASSFSGGHYNEQFF,TGCGCCAGCAGTTTTAGCGGGGGGCACTACAATGAGCAGTTCTTC
13,-,-,TRBV28,TRBJ1-1,CASSVVPNTEAFF,TGTGCCAGCAGCGTCGTCCCCAACACTGAAGCTTTCTTT
13,-,TRBD1,TRBV19,TRBJ1-6,CASSSAVRDRAFF,TGTGCCAGTAGTTCGGCTGTAAGGGACAGGGCCTTCTTT
11,-,-,TRBV29-1,TRBJ2-1,CSADSYNEQFF,TGCAGCGCGGACTCTTACAATGAGCAGTTCTTC
15,-,-,TRBV21-1,TRBJ1-1,CASSGSGLMNTEAFF,TGTGCCAGCAGTGGCTCAGGGCTCATGAACACTGAAGCTTTCTTT
14,-,-,TRBV2,TRBJ1-3,CASSGGLPGNTIYF,TGTGCCAGCAGTGGGGGGCTTCCTGGAAACACCATATATTTT
15,-,-,TRBV18,TRBJ1-6,CASSLPRAGQAPLHF,TGTGCCAGCTCACTCCCCCGGGCAGGGCAGGCACCCCTCCACTTT
16,-,-,TRBV19,TRBJ2-3,CASSVRGVISSDTQYF,TGTGCCAGTAGTGTGCGGGGAGTTATCAGCTCAGATACGCAGTATTTT
18,few,-,TRBV28,TRBJ2-1,CASSFPARQASSYNEQFF,TGTGCCAGCAGTTTCCCCGCTCGACAGGCTAGCTCCTACAATGAGCAGTTCTTC